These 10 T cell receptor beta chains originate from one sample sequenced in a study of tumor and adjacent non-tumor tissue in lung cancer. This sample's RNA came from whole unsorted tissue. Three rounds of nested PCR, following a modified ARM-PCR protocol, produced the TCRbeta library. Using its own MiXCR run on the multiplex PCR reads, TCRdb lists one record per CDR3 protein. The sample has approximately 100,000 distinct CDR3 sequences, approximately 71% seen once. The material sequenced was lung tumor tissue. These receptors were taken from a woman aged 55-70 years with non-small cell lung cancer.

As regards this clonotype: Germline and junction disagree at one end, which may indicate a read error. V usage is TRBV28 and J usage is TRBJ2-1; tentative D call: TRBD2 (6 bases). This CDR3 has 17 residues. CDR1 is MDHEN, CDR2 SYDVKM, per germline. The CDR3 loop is CASSLNSRGVSQNEEFF. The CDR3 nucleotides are TGTGCCAGCAGTTTAAATTCGCGGGGAGTGTCCCAAAATGAGGAGTTCTTC.

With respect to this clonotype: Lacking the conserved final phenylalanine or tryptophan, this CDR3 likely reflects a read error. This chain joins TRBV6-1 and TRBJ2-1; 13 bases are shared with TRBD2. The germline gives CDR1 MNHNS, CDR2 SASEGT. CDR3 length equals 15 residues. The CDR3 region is CAGSSGLAGKSEQFV. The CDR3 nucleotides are TGTGCCGGCAGCTCGGGACTAGCGGGGAAGAGTGAGCAGTTCGTC.

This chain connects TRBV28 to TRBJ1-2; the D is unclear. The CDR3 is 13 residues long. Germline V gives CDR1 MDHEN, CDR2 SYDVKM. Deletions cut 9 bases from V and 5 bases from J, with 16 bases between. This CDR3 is CASSSTNRYGYTF. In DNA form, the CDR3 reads TGTGCCAGTAGCTCTACGAACAGATATGGCTACACCTTC.

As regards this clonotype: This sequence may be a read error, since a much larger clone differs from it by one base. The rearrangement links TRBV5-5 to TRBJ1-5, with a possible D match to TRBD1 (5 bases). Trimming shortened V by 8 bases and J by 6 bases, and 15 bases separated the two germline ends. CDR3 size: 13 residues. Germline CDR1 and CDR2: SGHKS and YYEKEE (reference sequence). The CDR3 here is CARSMGGFQPQHF. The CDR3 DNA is TGTGCCAGGAGCATGGGGGGGTTTCAGCCCCAGCATTTT.

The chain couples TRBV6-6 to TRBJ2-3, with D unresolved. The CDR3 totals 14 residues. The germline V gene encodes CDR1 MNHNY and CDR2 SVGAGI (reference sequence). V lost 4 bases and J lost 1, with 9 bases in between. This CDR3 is CASSFGVGTDTQYF. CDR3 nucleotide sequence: TGTGCCAGCAGTTTTGGGGTTGGCACAGATACGCAGTATTTT.

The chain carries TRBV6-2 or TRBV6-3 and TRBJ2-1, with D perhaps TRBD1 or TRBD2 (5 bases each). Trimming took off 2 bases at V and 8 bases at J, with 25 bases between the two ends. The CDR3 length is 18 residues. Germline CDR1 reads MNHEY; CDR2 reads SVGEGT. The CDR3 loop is CASSYLLNQGQGVDEQFF. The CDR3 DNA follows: TGTGCCAGCAGTTACCTGCTCAACCAAGGGCAGGGAGTAGATGAGCAGTTCTTC.

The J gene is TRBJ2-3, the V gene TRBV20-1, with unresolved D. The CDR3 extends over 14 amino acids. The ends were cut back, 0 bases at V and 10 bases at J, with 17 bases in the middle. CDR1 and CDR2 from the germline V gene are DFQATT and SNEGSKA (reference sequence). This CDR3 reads CSARDFTRWDPQYF. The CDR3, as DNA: TGCAGTGCTAGAGATTTCACCCGCTGGGATCCGCAGTATTTT.

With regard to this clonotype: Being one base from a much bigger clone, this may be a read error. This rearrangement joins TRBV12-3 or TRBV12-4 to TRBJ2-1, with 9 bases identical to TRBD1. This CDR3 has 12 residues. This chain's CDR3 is CASRRDRDDQFF. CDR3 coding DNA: TGTGCCAGCAGACGGGACAGGGATGATCAGTTCTTC.

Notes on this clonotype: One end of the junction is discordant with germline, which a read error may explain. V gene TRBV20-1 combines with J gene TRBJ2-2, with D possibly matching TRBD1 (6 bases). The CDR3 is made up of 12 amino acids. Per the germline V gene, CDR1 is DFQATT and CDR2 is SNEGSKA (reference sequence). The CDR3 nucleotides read TGCAGTGTTAATGGACAGACCTGGGAACTGTTTTTT. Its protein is CSVNGQTWELFF.

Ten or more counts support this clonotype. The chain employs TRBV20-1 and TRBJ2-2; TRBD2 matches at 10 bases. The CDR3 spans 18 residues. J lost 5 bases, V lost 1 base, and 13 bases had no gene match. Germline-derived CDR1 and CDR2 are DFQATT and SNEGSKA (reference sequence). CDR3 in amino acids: CSARAGLADPGVTGELFF. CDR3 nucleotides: TGCAGTGCTAGAGCTGGACTAGCGGATCCAGGGGTTACCGGGGAGCTGTTTTTT.